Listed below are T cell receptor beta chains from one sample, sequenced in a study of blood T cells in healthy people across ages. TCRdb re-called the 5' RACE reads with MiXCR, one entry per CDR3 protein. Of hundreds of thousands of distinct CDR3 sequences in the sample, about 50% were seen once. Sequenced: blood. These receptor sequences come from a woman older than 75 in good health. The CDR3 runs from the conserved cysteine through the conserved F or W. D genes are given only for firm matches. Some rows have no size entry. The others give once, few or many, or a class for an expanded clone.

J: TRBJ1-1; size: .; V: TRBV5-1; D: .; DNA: TGCGCCAGCAGCGTACGGAGTGGACCGAACACTGAAGCTTTCTTT; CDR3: CASSVRSGPNTEAFF
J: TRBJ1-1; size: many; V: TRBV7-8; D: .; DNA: TGTGCCAGCAGCTTAGCCGGCAGATTGAACACTGAAGCTTTCTTT; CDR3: CASSLAGRLNTEAFF
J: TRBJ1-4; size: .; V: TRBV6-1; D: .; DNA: TGTGCCAGCAGTGAAAGGGCGGGAAAACTGTTTTTT; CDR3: CASSERAGKLFF
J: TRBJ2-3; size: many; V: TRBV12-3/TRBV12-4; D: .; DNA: TGTGCCAGCAGGGCTGATAGCACAGATACGCAGTATTTT; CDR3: CASRADSTDTQYF
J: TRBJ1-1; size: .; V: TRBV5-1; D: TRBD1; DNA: TGCGCCAGCAGCGTGGGACAGGGTGGACTCACTGAAGCTTTCTTT; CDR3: CASSVGQGGLTEAFF
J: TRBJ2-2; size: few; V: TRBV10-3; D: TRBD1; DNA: TGTGCCATCAGTGTTTCAGGGGGCAACACCGGGGAGCTGTTTTTT; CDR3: CAISVSGGNTGELFF
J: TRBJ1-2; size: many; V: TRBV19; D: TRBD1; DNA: TGTGCCAGTAGTAACGGACAGGAGGATGGCTACACCTTC; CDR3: CASSNGQEDGYTF
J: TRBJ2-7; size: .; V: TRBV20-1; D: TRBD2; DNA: TGCAGTGCTAGCGGTCTAGCGGGGGGCTACGAGCAGTACTTC; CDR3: CSASGLAGGYEQYF
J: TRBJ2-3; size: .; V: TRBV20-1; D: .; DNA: TGCAGTGCGATTGGCCAGGGGCTGGCAGATACGCAGTATTTT; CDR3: CSAIGQGLADTQYF
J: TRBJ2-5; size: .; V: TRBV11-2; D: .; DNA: TGTGCCAGCAGCTTAGAAGCGTATGAGACCCAGTACTTC; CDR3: CASSLEAYETQYF
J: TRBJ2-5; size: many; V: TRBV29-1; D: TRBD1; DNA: TGCAGCGTTGAAGATTATAAGCTCACAGGGGGAGAGACCCAGTACTTC; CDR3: CSVEDYKLTGGETQYF
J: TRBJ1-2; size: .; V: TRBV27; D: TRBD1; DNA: TGTGCCAGCAGTCAACGACAGGGTACCTATGGCTACACCTTC; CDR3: CASSQRQGTYGYTF
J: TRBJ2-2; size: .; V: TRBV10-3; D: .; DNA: TGTGCCATCAGTGAGTCGGCCGGGGAGCTGTTTTTT; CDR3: CAISESAGELFF
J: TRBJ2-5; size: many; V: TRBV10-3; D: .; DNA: TGTGCCATCGCGAGGGGAGATGGGGAGACCCAGTACTTC; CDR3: CAIARGDGETQYF
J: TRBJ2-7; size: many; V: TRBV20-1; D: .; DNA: TGCAGTGCTAGAGAGCCCCCTTACGAGCAGTACTTC; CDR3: CSAREPPYEQYF
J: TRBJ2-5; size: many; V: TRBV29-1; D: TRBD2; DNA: TGCAGCGTTGACAGTGCTAGCGGGGAAGAGACCCAGTACTTC; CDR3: CSVDSASGEETQYF
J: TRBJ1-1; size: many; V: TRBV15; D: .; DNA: TGTGCCACCAGCAGAATGAACACTGAAGCTTTCTTT; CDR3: CATSRMNTEAFF
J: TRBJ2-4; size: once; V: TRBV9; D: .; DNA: TGTGCCAGCAGCGTAGAATCAGGTCGTGGGCACAATGAGCAGTACTTC; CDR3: CASSVESGRGHNEQYF
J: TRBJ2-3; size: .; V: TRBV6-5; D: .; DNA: TGTGCCAGCAGTAGGGGAGTCCCCACAGATACGCAGTATTTT; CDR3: CASSRGVPTDTQYF
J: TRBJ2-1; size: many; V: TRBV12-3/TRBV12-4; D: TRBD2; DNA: TGTGCCAGCAGTCTCGGAGCGGGGGGGCGGAAAGATGAGCAGTTCTTC; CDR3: CASSLGAGGRKDEQFF
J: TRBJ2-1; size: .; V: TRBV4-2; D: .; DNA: TGTGCCAGCAGCCAAGAGGGATGGAATGAGCAGTTCTTC; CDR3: CASSQEGWNEQFF
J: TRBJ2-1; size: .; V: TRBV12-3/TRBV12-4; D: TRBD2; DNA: TGTGCCAGCAGTCCGGGACTAGCGGCGGGTTACGAGCAGTTCTTC; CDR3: CASSPGLAAGYEQFF
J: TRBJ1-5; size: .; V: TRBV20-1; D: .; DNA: TGCAGTGCCCTTACACCTAGGCAGTTAAGCAATCAGCCCCAGCATTTT; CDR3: CSALTPRQLSNQPQHF
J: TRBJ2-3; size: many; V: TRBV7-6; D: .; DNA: TGTGCCAGCAGCTTAGGGGCGGGCACATCTAGCACAGATACGCAGTATTTT; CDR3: CASSLGAGTSSTDTQYF
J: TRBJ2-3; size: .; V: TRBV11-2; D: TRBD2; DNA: TGTGCCAGCAGCTTAACGGCTAGCGGGACTCGCACAGATACGCAGTATTTT; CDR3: CASSLTASGTRTDTQYF
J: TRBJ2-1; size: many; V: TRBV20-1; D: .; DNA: TGCAGTGCTAGAGATCGGGGGACTGTAGTTAATGAGCAGTTCTTC; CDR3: CSARDRGTVVNEQFF
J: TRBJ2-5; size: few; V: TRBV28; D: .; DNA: TGTGCCAGCAGGGCTGATGGACCCGCTCAATTAAAAGAGACCCAGTACTTC; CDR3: CASRADGPAQLKETQYF
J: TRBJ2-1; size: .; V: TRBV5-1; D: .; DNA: TGCGCCAGCAGCGGGGGAGGTTCCAAGTCGTTCAATGAGCAGTTCTTC; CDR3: CASSGGGSKSFNEQFF
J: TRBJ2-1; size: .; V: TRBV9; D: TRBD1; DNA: TGTGCCAGCGCAGTCGGACAGGGGGCTGATGAGCAGTTCTTC; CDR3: CASAVGQGADEQFF
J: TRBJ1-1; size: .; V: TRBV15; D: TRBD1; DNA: TGTGCCACCAGCAGAACTACTTTGGGACAGGGGGGCACTGAAGCTTTCTTT; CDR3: CATSRTTLGQGGTEAFF
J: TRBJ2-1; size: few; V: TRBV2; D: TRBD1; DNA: TGTGCCAGCAGTGCAGGGGGTTGTGAGCAGTTCTTC; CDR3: CASSAGGCEQFF
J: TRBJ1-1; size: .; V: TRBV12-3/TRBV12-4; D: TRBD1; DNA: TGTGCCAGCAGGGAACAGGGGGGTAACACTGAAGCTTTCTTT; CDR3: CASREQGGNTEAFF
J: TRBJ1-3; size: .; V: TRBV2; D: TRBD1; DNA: TGTGCCAGCAGCGGACAGGTCTTGGGAAACACCATATATTTT; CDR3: CASSGQVLGNTIYF
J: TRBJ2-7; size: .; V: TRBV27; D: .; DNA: TGTGCCAGCACCATAGACTCCACCTACAATGAGCAGTACTTC; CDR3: CASTIDSTYNEQYF
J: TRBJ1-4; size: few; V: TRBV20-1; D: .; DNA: TGCAGTGCTAGAGAATTTCTTCGGGGGGCCGGTGAAAAACTGTTTTTT; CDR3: CSAREFLRGAGEKLFF
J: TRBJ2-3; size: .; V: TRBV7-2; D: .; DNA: TGTGCCAGCAGCCCCCCAGGGGGGGGTTACACAGATACGCAGTATTTT; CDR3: CASSPPGGGYTDTQYF
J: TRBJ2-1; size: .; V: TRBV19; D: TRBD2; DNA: TGTGCCAGTAGTTTGGAACTAGCGGGAGGATACTCCTACAATGAGCAGTTCTTC; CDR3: CASSLELAGGYSYNEQFF
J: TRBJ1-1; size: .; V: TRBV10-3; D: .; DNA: TGTGCCATCAGTGAGTCTCCCGGGGATCTAGGGGCACCCGAAGCTTTCTTT; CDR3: CAISESPGDLGAPEAFF
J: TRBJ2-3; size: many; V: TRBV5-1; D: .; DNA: TGCGCCAGCAGCTTCGGCCGAGCAGATACGCAGTATTTT; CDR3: CASSFGRADTQYF
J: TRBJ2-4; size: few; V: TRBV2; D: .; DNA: TGTGCCAGCAGTATCCGCCAGCTTGAAAACATTCAGTACTTC; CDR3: CASSIRQLENIQYF
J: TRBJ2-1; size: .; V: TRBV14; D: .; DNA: TGTGCCAGCAGCCAAGCCGTGTTAGCCGGTGAGCAGTTCTTC; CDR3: CASSQAVLAGEQFF
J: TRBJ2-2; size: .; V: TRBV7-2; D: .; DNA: TGTGCCAGCAGCTTATGTCGCGACACCGGGGAGCTGTTTTTT; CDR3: CASSLCRDTGELFF
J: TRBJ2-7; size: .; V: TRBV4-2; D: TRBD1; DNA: TGTGCCAGCAGCCGGACAGGGGGTGCCCCCTACGAGCAGTACTTC; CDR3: CASSRTGGAPYEQYF
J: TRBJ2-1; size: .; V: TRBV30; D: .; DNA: TGTGCCTGGAGTACTCTAGACAGGCTAGCAGAGACCCAGTTCTTC; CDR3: CAWSTLDRLAETQFF
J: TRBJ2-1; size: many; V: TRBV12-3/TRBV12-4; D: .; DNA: TGTGCCAGTCTACTTAGACTTATGCACAATGAGCAGTTCTTC; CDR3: CASLLRLMHNEQFF
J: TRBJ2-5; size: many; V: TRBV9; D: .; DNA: TGTGCCAGCAGCGTAGAGGGTGAGACCCAGTACTTC; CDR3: CASSVEGETQYF
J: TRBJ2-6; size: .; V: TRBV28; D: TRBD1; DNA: TGTGCCAGCAGTACTTCCGGGACAGGGTTGTTCTGGGCCAACGTCCTGACTTTC; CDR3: CASSTSGTGLFWANVLTF
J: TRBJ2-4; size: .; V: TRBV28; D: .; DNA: TGTGCCAGCAGTTTGGGTCCCCAATCTTCCCTAGCCAAAAACATTCAGTACTTC; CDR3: CASSLGPQSSLAKNIQYF
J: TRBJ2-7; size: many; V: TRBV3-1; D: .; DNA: TGTGCCAGCAGCCAAAACTTACAGGGACTGTACTTC; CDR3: CASSQNLQGLYF
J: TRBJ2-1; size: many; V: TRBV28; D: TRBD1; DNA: TGTGCCAGCAGGCCCAACCACAGGGGGGTCTACAATGAGCAGTTCTTC; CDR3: CASRPNHRGVYNEQFF